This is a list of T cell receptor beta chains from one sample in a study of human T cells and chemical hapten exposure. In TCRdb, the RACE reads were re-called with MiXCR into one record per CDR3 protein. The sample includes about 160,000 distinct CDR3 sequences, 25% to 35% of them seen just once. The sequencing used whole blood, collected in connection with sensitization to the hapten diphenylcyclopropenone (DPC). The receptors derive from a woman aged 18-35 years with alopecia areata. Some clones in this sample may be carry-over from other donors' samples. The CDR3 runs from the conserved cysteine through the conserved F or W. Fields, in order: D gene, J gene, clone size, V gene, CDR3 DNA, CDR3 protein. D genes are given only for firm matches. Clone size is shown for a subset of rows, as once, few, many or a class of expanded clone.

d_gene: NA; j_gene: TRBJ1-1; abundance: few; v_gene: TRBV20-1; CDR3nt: TGCAGTGCTAGAGCCTACAGGGAAACTGAAGCTTTCTTT; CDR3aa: CSARAYRETEAFF
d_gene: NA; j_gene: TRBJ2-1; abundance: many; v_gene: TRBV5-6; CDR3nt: TGTGCCAGCAGCTCAACGGGGGCGGGTCGGTTGAATGAGCAGTTCTTC; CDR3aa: CASSSTGAGRLNEQFF
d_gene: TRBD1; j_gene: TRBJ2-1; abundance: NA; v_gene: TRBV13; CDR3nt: TGTGCCAGCAGCACCGGGACAGGGCCTAATGAGCAGTTCTTC; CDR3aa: CASSTGTGPNEQFF
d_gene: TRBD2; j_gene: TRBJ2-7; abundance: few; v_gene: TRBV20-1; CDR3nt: TGCAGTGTAAAGCGGGAGTCCCACGAGCAGTACTTC; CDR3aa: CSVKRESHEQYF
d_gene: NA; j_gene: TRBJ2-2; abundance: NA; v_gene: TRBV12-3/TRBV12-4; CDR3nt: TGTGCCACCCAAAGGGGGGGCTCCGGGGAGCTGTTTTTT; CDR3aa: CATQRGGSGELFF
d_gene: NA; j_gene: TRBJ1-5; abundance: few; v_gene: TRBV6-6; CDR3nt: TGTGCCAGCAGCACTAGTCTACGCAATCAGCCCCAGCATTTT; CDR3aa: CASSTSLRNQPQHF
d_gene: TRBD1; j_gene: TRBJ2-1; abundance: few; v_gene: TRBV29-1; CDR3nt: TGCAGCGCCGTACAGGGGTCCTACAATGAGCAGTTCTTC; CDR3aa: CSAVQGSYNEQFF
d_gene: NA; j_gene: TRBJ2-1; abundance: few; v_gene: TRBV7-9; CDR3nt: TGTGCCTCGAAAGGAGACAATGAGCAGTTCTTC; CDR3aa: CASKGDNEQFF
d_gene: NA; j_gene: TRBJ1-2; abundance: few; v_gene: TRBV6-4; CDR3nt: TGTGCCAGCTCGGCAGGCAACTATGGCTACACCTTC; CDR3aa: CASSAGNYGYTF
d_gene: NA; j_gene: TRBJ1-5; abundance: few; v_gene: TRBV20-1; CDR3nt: TGCAGTGCTAGTGCGGGGCAGGGAAAGCAGCCCCAGCATTTT; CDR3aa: CSASAGQGKQPQHF
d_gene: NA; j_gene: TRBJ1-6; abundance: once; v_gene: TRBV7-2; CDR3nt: TGTGCCAGCAGCTTATTGCCGTCCTATAATTCACCCCTCCACTTT; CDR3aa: CASSLLPSYNSPLHF
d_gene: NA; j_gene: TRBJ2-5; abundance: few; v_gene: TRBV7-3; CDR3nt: TGTGCCAGCAGCTTACCGGTCCTAGGGGGCCAAGAGACCCAGTACTTC; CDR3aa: CASSLPVLGGQETQYF
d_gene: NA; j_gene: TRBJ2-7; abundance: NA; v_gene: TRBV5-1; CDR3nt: TGCGCCAGCAGCAAGGACAGATCCTACGAGCAGTACTTC; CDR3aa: CASSKDRSYEQYF
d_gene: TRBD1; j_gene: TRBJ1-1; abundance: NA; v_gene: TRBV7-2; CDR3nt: TGTGCCAGCAGTTCCAGGACACAGGGGGTGAGAAACACTGAAGCTTTCTTT; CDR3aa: CASSSRTQGVRNTEAFF
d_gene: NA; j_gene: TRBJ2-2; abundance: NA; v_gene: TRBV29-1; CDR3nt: TGCAGCGTTCTGACCGCAAACACCGGGGAGCTGTTTTTT; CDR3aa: CSVLTANTGELFF
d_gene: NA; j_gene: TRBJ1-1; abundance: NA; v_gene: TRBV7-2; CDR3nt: TGTGCCAGCAGCCATCTCGGAGGGAACACTGAAGCTTTCTTT; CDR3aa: CASSHLGGNTEAFF
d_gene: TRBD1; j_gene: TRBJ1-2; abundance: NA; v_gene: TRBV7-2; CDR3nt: TGTGCCAGCAGCTTTGGCACAGGGGAGCGGTATGGCTACACCTTC; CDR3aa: CASSFGTGERYGYTF
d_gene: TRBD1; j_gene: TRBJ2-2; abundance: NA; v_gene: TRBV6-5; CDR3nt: TGTGCCAGCAGTCACCTATTGGGACAGGGAAACCGGGAGCTGTTTTTT; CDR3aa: CASSHLLGQGNRELFF
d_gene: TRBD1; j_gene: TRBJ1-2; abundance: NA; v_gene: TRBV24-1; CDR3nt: TGTGCCACCAGCCCAGACAGGGCTAACTATGGCTACACCTTC; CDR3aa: CATSPDRANYGYTF
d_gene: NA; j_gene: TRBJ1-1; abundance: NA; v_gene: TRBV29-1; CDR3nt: TGCAGCGCCGCGCGGGGGGCGCAGAACACTGAAGCTTTCTTT; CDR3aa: CSAARGAQNTEAFF